A selection of T cell receptor beta chains follows, all from one sample in a study of blood T cell repertoires in COVID-19. Sequencing was performed with immunoSEQ multiplex PCR; in TCRdb, only in-frame clones are kept and a portion is missing. This table has 300,000 to 400,000 clones, roughly 88% appearing once. Sequencing used peripheral blood. These receptors were obtained from a woman in her forties or fifties with active or convalescent COVID-19. CDR3s include the opening cysteine and the closing phenylalanine or tryptophan. The D gene is left open where the match is weak. The size entry is marked missing in some rows and otherwise reads once, few, many or a size class.

NA TRBJ2-5 TRBV7-8 NA CASSSTGVQETQYF TGTGCCAGCAGCTCTACAGGCGTCCAAGAGACCCAGTACTTC
TRBD1 TRBJ1-1 TRBV27 NA CASSPDRANTEAFF TGTGCCAGCAGTCCGGACAGGGCGAACACTGAAGCTTTCTTT
NA TRBJ2-1 TRBV3-1/TRBV3-2 NA CASSQRLTGQFF TGTGCCAGCAGCCAAAGGTTGACTGGGCAGTTCTTC
TRBD1 TRBJ1-6 TRBV6-5 NA CASSKGQGDSPLHF TGTGCCAGCAGTAAGGGACAGGGGGATTCACCCCTCCACTTT
TRBD1 TRBJ2-7 TRBV6-1 NA CASSVLLLRSITGGSEQYF TGTGCCAGCAGTGTCCTCCTACTCAGGTCTATCACAGGGGGGAGCGAGCAGTACTTC
NA TRBJ2-5 TRBV11-1 NA CASSYNEETQYF TGTGCCAGCAGCTATAATGAAGAGACCCAGTACTTC
TRBD1 TRBJ1-5 TRBV4-1 NA CASSGTGVGNQPQHF TGCGCCAGCAGCGGGACAGGGGTGGGCAATCAGCCCCAGCATTTT
NA TRBJ2-7 TRBV30 NA CAWSVGTGKRYEQYF TGTGCCTGGAGTGTAGGAACAGGGAAAAGGTACGAGCAGTACTTC
TRBD2 TRBJ2-1 TRBV9 NA CASSPSGGLNEQFF TGTGCCAGCTCTCCTAGCGGGGGGCTCAATGAGCAGTTCTTC
TRBD1 TRBJ2-7 TRBV19 NA CASRYRGSYEQYF TGTGCCAGTAGATACAGGGGCTCCTACGAGCAGTACTTC
NA TRBJ1-1 TRBV5-6 NA CASSLGGSDTEAFF TGTGCCAGCAGCTTGGGGGGCTCGGACACTGAAGCTTTCTTT
TRBD2 TRBJ2-1 TRBV11-1 NA CASSLAFRVWTSGRNEQFF TGTGCCAGCAGCTTAGCCTTTCGTGTTTGGACTAGCGGGAGGAATGAGCAGTTCTTC
NA TRBJ2-7 TRBV19 NA CASMDSSLYEQYF TGTGCCAGTATGGACTCAAGCCTCTACGAGCAGTACTTC
NA TRBJ2-3 TRBV7-2 NA CASSFGTGMADTQYF TGTGCCAGCAGCTTTGGTACAGGGATGGCAGATACGCAGTATTTT
NA TRBJ2-1 TRBV5-1 NA CASSLATGSYNEQFF TGCGCCAGCAGCTTGGCCACTGGCTCCTACAATGAGCAGTTCTTC
TRBD2 TRBJ2-3 TRBV15 NA CATSRDGRTSGGSTDTQYF TGTGCCACCAGCAGAGATGGCCGGACTAGCGGAGGGAGCACAGATACGCAGTATTTT
TRBD2 TRBJ2-1 TRBV5-1 NA CASSPGLASGNEQFF TGCGCCAGCAGCCCGGGACTAGCCTCCGGCAATGAGCAGTTCTTC
NA TRBJ1-1 TRBV7-6 NA CASSPTGNTEAFF TGTGCCAGCAGCCCAACTGGGAACACTGAAGCTTTCTTT
TRBD2 TRBJ2-3 TRBV18 NA CASSPCGGVCSDTQYF TGTGCCAGCTCACCATGCGGGGGAGTTTGCTCAGATACGCAGTATTTT
NA TRBJ1-2 TRBV30 NA CAWSVRSEGGYTF TGTGCCTGGAGTGTACGGAGCGAGGGTGGCTACACCTTC
NA TRBJ2-7 TRBV4-3 NA CASSQGRSQYYEQYF TGCGCCAGCAGCCAAGGGAGGAGTCAGTACTACGAGCAGTACTTC
NA TRBJ2-7 TRBV5-5 once CASSLSTGWAYEQYF TGTGCCAGCAGCTTGTCCACAGGGTGGGCCTACGAGCAGTACTTC
NA TRBJ1-6 TRBV14 NA CASSPQRLGANSPLHF TGTGCCAGCAGCCCTCAAAGGTTGGGGGCAAATTCACCCCTCCACTTT
TRBD2 TRBJ2-1 TRBV4-3 NA CASKLSGGADNEQFF TGCGCCAGCAAACTAAGCGGGGGGGCCGACAATGAGCAGTTCTTC
NA TRBJ1-2 TRBV5-1 NA CASSLAGDYGYTF TGCGCCAGCAGCTTGGCAGGGGATTATGGCTACACCTTC
NA TRBJ2-2 TRBV19 NA CASSIGSRRDTGELFF TGTGCCAGTAGTATAGGGAGCCGCCGGGACACCGGGGAGCTGTTTTTT
NA TRBJ1-5 TRBV5-8 NA CASSKGHLSNQPQHF TGTGCCAGCAGCAAAGGACACCTCTCCAATCAGCCCCAGCATTTT
NA TRBJ2-7 TRBV5-1 NA CASSLGQPPIYEQYF TGCGCCAGCAGCTTGGGACAACCCCCCATCTACGAGCAGTACTTC
NA TRBJ1-1 TRBV5-4 NA CASSPRVSSGTEAFF TGTGCCAGCAGCCCAAGGGTTTCTTCGGGAACTGAAGCTTTCTTT
NA TRBJ2-3 TRBV5-1 NA CASSEIAVSTDTQYF TGCGCCAGCAGCGAGATAGCCGTTAGCACAGATACGCAGTATTTT
TRBD1 TRBJ1-5 TRBV2 NA CASQGDGGGGQPQHF TGTGCTTCTCAGGGGGATGGGGGAGGTGGTCAGCCCCAGCATTTT
NA TRBJ1-3 TRBV7-9 once CASSLEGITDGNTIYF TGTGCCAGCAGCTTAGAAGGAATTACAGACGGAAACACCATATATTTT
TRBD2 TRBJ2-7 TRBV4-3 once CASSQEGLANEQYF TGCGCCAGCAGCCAAGAGGGACTAGCGAACGAGCAGTACTTC
TRBD1 TRBJ1-2 TRBV2 NA CASRASGQSNYGYTF TGTGCCAGCAGGGCCTCGGGACAGTCTAACTATGGCTACACCTTC
TRBD1 TRBJ1-4 TRBV3-1/TRBV3-2 NA CASSQDVGQGGEKLFF TGTGCCAGCAGCCAAGATGTAGGACAGGGTGGGGAAAAACTGTTTTTT
NA TRBJ1-1 TRBV28 NA CASTLTTGFGPEAFF TGTGCCAGCACCCTGACTACAGGGTTCGGGCCTGAAGCTTTCTTT
NA TRBJ1-4 TRBV19 NA CASSIERGNEKLFF TGTGCCAGTAGTATAGAACGGGGGAATGAAAAACTGTTTTTT
NA TRBJ2-7 TRBV7-8 NA CASSSAYEQYF TGTGCCAGCAGCTCCGCCTACGAGCAGTACTTC
TRBD2 TRBJ2-3 TRBV19 NA CASSPWTSGSGDTQYF TGTGCCAGTAGTCCCTGGACTAGCGGGAGTGGTGATACGCAGTATTTT
TRBD2 TRBJ2-2 TRBV29-1 NA CSARGGVYTGELFF TGCAGCGCCCGGGGAGGGGTTTACACCGGGGAGCTGTTTTTT
NA TRBJ2-7 TRBV15 NA CATSPVYDTYEQYF TGTGCCACCAGCCCCGTCTATGACACCTACGAGCAGTACTTC
NA TRBJ1-6 TRBV4-2 NA CASSQDRGGSYNSPLHF TGTGCCAGCAGCCAAGACCGAGGCGGCTCCTATAATTCACCCCTCCACTTT
NA TRBJ1-5 TRBV18 NA CASSPNRSNQPQHF TGTGCCAGCTCACCTAACAGGAGCAATCAGCCCCAGCATTTT
NA TRBJ2-3 TRBV19 NA CASSPTGVSTDTQYF TGTGCCAGTAGCCCGACAGGCGTGAGCACAGATACGCAGTATTTT
NA TRBJ1-2 TRBV30 NA CAWSVGGEGYTF TGTGCCTGGAGTGTTGGGGGGGAAGGCTACACCTTC
NA TRBJ2-7 TRBV30 NA CAWSVSFPASEQYF TGTGCCTGGAGTGTATCCTTCCCGGCTAGCGAGCAGTACTTC
TRBD1 TRBJ1-1 TRBV7-2 NA CASANSGTGFLNTEAFF TGTGCCAGCGCCAATTCCGGGACAGGTTTCCTGAACACTGAAGCTTTCTTT
NA TRBJ1-5 TRBV7-2 NA CASSLEGILGQPQHF TGTGCCAGCAGCTTGGAGGGAATTTTGGGACAGCCCCAGCATTTT
NA TRBJ1-2 TRBV5-4 NA CASSPDRNYGYTF TGTGCCAGCAGCCCAGACAGAAACTATGGCTACACCTTC
NA TRBJ2-7 TRBV28 few CASSRTGSSYEQYF TGTGCCAGCAGCCGAACAGGGAGCTCCTACGAGCAGTACTTC
NA TRBJ2-1 TRBV6-5 NA CASTAGAGLNEQFF TGTGCCAGCACGGCAGGGGCAGGGTTGAATGAGCAGTTCTTC
TRBD1 TRBJ2-7 TRBV4-3 NA CASSLRTGDEQYF TGCGCCAGCAGCCTTCGGACAGGGGACGAGCAGTACTTC
NA TRBJ1-2 TRBV2 NA CASSELRQYGYTF TGTGCCAGCAGTGAATTGAGGCAGTATGGCTACACCTTC
TRBD1 TRBJ2-3 TRBV7-3 once CASSLTGGLHTQYF TGTGCCAGCAGCTTAACAGGGGGCTTACATACGCAGTATTTT
NA TRBJ1-6 TRBV21-1 NA CASTGGDYNSPLHF TGTGCCAGCACCGGGGGTGACTATAATTCACCCCTCCACTTT
NA TRBJ1-2 TRBV6-5 NA CASSPRAGGYTF TGTGCCAGCTCCCCCAGGGCGGGGGGCTACACCTTC
NA TRBJ1-1 TRBV14 NA CASSRGDSQAFF TGTGCCAGCAGTCGGGGGGATTCACAAGCTTTCTTT
TRBD1 TRBJ1-1 TRBV3-1/TRBV3-2 once CASSQAWTGDTEAFF TGTGCCAGCAGCCAAGCCTGGACAGGGGACACTGAAGCTTTCTTT